Shown below are 4 T cell receptor beta chains from a single sample sequenced in a study of T-cell reconstitution after alpha-beta-depleted transplantation in children. TCRbeta library construction was performed incorporating unique molecular identifiers. TCRdb processed the PCR reads anew with MiXCR; each CDR3 protein has one entry. Of about 340,000 distinct CDR3 sequences in the sample, 10% are singletons; the top ten hold more than 2%. This specimen was PBMCs from the stem cell graft donor, taken from the stem cell graft. These receptors were collected from a human donor who donated a stem cell graft to a child with acute lymphoblastic leukemia.

This chain connects TRBV5-1 to TRBJ1-2; D uncertain. The CDR3 contains 14 residues. V lost 0 bases and J lost 0, with 6 bases in between. Germline V gives CDR1 SGHRS, CDR2 YFSETQ. This CDR3 reads CASSLEAANYGYTF. In DNA form, the CDR3 reads TGCGCCAGCAGCTTGGAAGCAGCTAACTATGGCTACACCTTC. The full variable domain, in which reference TRBV5-1 and TRBJ1-2 provide the parts outside the CDR3, is KAGVTQTPRYLIKTRGQQVTLSCSPISGHRSVSWYQQTPGQGLQFLFEYFSETQRNKGNFPGRFSGRQFSNSRSEMNVSTLELGDSALYLCASSLEAANYGYTFGSGTRLTVV.

This clonotype was picked up many times. This sequence joins TRBV4-1 and TRBJ2-1; TRBD2 aligns across 9 bases. CDR3 length: 14 amino acids. Germline lookup yields CDR1 MGHRA and CDR2 YSYEKL. Trimming took 8 bases from V and 3 from J; bases not matched to a gene: 5. CDR3 region: CASSTSGFYNEQFF. DNA of the CDR3: TGCGCCAGCTCTACTAGCGGGTTCTACAATGAGCAGTTCTTC.

The chain carries TRBV5-1 and TRBJ2-3; D is unclear. The germline V gene has CDR1 SGHRS and CDR2 YFSETQ. V was pared by 1 base and J by 2 bases, with 14 bases between. The CDR3 has 16 residues. CDR3 bases: TGCGCCAGCAGCTTGAGGGCAAGTGGGAACACAGATACGCAGTATTTT. Translation gives CASSLRASGNTDTQYF.

V is TRBV20-1 and J is TRBJ1-1; D not resolved. V shed 7 bases and J shed 5 bases, with 23 bases lying between them. Germline V gene data show CDR1 as DFQATT and CDR2 as SNEGSKA (reference sequence). The CDR3 contains 15 residues. This CDR3 is CSGSSFWTSDTEAFF. CDR3 nucleotides: TGCAGTGGGAGCTCGTTCTGGACGTCGGATACTGAAGCTTTCTTT.